One sample yielded the 3 T cell receptor beta chains listed below, sequenced in a study of glioma-infiltrating T cells. Amplification of TCR alpha and beta CDR3 regions from RNA used iRepertoire nested multiplex PCR. TCRdb reprocessed the multiplex PCR reads with MiXCR, giving one entry per CDR3 protein. The data hold a few hundred thousand distinct CDR3 sequences, with about 40% observed a single time. Sequences were obtained from glioma tissue, nonneoplastic brain tissue, or PBMCs (not recorded which). The receptors were sampled from a human donor with low-grade glioma or glioblastoma, undergoing nonglioma brain surgery, or in good health (not recorded which).

There are many counts of this clonotype. V is TRBV28 and J is TRBJ2-4, with 7 bases that match TRBD2. The V segment lost 5 bases and the J segment 0 bases; nucleotides outside the gene matches: 13. This CDR3 is 18 amino acids long. Germline V gene lookup returns CDR1 MDHEN and CDR2 SYDVKM. CDR3 bases: TGTGCCAGCAGTCCCTCAGGGCTAGCGGTTCTAGCCAAAAACATTCAGTACTTC. Its translation is CASSPSGLAVLAKNIQYF. Full variable domain (missing parts from reference TRBV28 and TRBJ2-4): DVKVTQSSRYLVKRTGEKVFLECVQDMDHENMFWYRQDPGLGLRLIYFSYDVKMKEKGDIPEGYSVSREKKERFSLILESASTNQTSMYLCASSPSGLAVLAKNIQYFGAGTRLSVL.

As concerns this clonotype: The germline gene is not matched at one end of the junction; a read error may be the cause. V usage is TRBV11-2 and J usage is TRBJ2-7; 10 nucleotides align to TRBD2. This CDR3 region has 14 residues. CDR1 and CDR2 (germline): SGHAT, FQNNGV. The CDR3 nucleotides read TGCGCCAGCGCCACCCTAGCGGGGGTATACGAGCAGTACTTC. It translates to CASATLAGVYEQYF. The complete variable domain, with remaining parts taken from reference TRBV11-2 and TRBJ2-7, reads EAGVAQSPRYKIIEKRQSVAFWCNPISGHATLYWYQQILGQGPKLLIQFQNNGVVDDSQLPKDRFSAERLKGVDSTLKIQPAKLEDSAVYLCASATLAGVYEQYFGPGTRLTVT.

V usage is TRBV28 and J usage is TRBJ2-7; 14 positions agree with TRBD2. The CDR3 is 16 amino acids. CDR1 is MDHEN, CDR2 SYDVKM, per germline. The CDR3: CVAGTSGRGRAYEQYF. DNA of the CDR3: TGTGTCGCCGGGACTAGCGGGAGAGGGAGGGCCTACGAGCAGTACTTC.